This T cell receptor (beta chain) originates from a study of blood T cell repertoires in COVID-19. The CDR3 loop spans 15 amino acids. V was trimmed by 4 bases and J by 4 bases, leaving 16 bases between them. Germline-derived CDR1 and CDR2 are MNHGY and SVAAGI. Adults between roughly 18 and 90 years of age took part from about two dozen US areas. Symptom resolution, clearance, or two negative PCRs marked the recovered donors of Cohort 3. Data came from immunoSEQ multiplex PCR; TCRdb stores just in-frame clones and leaves some out. The repertoire includes approximately 250,000 clones, almost 85% of them detected once, and over 14% sits in the top ten.

The sequenced material came from PBMCs or T cells enriched from blood (not recorded which). The chain uses TRBV6-9 and TRBJ1-1; D is possibly TRBD1 (5 bases). This clonotype was obtained from a man aged 35 to 55 who had recovered from COVID-19. The CDR3 DNA sequence: TGTGCCAGCAGTTCCCTCGGGGGACGGAGCACTGAAGCTTTCTTT. Translating it yields CASSSLGGRSTEAFF.